The sequence of this T cell receptor beta chain was determined in a study of cytomegalovirus exposure and HLA in healthy donors. General study findings and limits: Follow-up analysis later connected one missense variant in DCLRE1C with trimming of TCR beta V- and J-genes. In a later analysis, common viral pathogens appeared linked to several of the most significant clusters. When a later analysis compared HLA-associated TCR beta chains with equally common others, the HLA-associated chains turned out to be more clonally expanded and to have lower generation probabilities. In a later analysis, TCR association rates varied by HLA locus: DRB1 most, HLA-C fewest.

With respect to this clone: Its specificity is not known.

Use of 60 Vbeta and 13 Jbeta primers characterized the PCR. Measured with immunoSEQ multiplex PCR; TCRdb has only the in-frame clones, and not every one. Found here are some 130,000 clones, roughly four fifths of them singletons; the top ten hold around 2%. This clonotype was obtained from a man aged 30-40 years in good health and CMV-seronegative. The sequenced sample was PBMCs.

CDR3 region: CASSPPLAGAVNEQFF. CDR3 in DNA: TGTGCCAGCAGCCCCCCCCTAGCGGGAGCTGTTAATGAGCAGTTCTTC. The chain recombines TRBV5-4 with TRBJ2-1; 10 bases line up with TRBD2. The CDR3 totals 16 residues. Germline V CDR1 and CDR2: SGHNT, YYREEE (reference sequence). The V segment lost 4 bases and the J segment 7 bases; nucleotides outside the gene matches: 11. Full variable domain (rest looked up from reference TRBV5-4 and TRBJ2-1): ETGVTQSPTHLIKTRGQQVTLRCSSQSGHNTVSWYQQALGQGPQFIFQYYREEENGRGNFPPRFSGLQFPNYSSELNVNALELDDSALYLCASSPPLAGAVNEQFFGPGTRLTVL.